This T cell receptor beta chain derives from a study of OX40 agonist ivuxolimab in advanced cancers. Study information: Three individuals attained partial responses, comprising one hepatocellular carcinoma case and two cutaneous melanoma cases. Study-wide points: CD8+ T cells averaged more expanded clones than CD4+.

Profiled with immunoSEQ multiplex PCR; TCRdb holds only in-frame clones, not every one. The sample records some 60,000 clones, roughly 84% being singletons. Germline V gene lookup returns CDR1 KGHSH and CDR2 LQKENI. CDR3 length: 14 residues. The V gene lost 6 bases and the J gene lost 2 bases, with 14 bases spanning the gap. On this clone: Antigen: not known. Other nucleotide sequences in the sample specify the same CDR3.

This receptor was identified in an adult with an advanced solid tumor such as melanoma, head and neck, liver or kidney cancer. Material: CD4+ or CD8+ T cells sorted from blood, obtained in a trial of the OX40 agonist ivuxolimab. The J gene is TRBJ2-7, the V gene TRBV18; either TRBD1 or TRBD2 may fit D (5 bases each). As DNA, the CDR3 is TGTGCCAGCTCCCCCGGGACGGATGCCTACGAGCAGTACTTC. It is translated as CASSPGTDAYEQYF.